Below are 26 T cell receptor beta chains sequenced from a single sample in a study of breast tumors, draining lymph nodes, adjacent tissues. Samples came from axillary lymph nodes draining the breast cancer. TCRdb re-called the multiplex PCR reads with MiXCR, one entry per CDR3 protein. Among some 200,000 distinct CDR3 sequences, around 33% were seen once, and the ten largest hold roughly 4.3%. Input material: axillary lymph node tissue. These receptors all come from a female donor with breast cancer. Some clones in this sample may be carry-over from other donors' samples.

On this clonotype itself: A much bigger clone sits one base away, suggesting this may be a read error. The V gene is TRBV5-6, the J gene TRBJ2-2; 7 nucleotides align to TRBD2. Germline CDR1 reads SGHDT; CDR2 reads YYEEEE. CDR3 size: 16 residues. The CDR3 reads CAGSLTTGGDTGELFF. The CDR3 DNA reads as TGTGCCGGCAGCTTGACAACTGGGGGGGACACCGGGGAGCTGTTTTTT.

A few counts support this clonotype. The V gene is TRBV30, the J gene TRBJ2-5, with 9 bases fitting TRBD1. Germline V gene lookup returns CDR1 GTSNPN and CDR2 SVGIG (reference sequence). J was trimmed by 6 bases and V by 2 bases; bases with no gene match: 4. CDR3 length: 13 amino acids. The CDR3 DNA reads TGTGCCTGGAGTCCCGGACAGGGGAAGACCCAGTACTTC. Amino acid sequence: CAWSPGQGKTQYF. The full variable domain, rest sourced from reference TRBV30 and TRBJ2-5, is SQTIHQWPATLVQPVGSPLSLECTVEGTSNPNLYWYRQAAGRGLQLLFYSVGIGQISSEVPQNLSASRPQDRQFILSSKKLLLSDSGFYLCAWSPGQGKTQYFGPGTRLLVL.

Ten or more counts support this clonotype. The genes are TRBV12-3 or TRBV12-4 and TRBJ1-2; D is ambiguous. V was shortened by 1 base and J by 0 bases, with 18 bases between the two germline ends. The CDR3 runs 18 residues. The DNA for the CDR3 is TGTGCCAGCAGTTTAGGTGGTAGGCGCCCCGTTTCTAACTATGGCTACACCTTC. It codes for CASSLGGRRPVSNYGYTF.

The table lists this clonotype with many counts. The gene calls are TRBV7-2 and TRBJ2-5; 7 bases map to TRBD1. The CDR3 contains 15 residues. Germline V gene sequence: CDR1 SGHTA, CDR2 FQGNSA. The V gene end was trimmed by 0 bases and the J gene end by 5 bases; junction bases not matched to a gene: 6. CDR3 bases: TGTGCCAGCAGCTTAGCGCTAGGGACAGATGAGACCCAGTACTTC. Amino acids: CASSLALGTDETQYF.

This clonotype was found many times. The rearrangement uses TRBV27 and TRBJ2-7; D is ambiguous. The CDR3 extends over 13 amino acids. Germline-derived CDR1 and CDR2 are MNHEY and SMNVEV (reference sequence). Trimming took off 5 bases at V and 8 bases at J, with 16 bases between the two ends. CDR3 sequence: CASSPGPLFKQYF. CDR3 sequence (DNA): TGTGCCAGCAGTCCCGGGCCCCTCTTCAAGCAGTACTTC.

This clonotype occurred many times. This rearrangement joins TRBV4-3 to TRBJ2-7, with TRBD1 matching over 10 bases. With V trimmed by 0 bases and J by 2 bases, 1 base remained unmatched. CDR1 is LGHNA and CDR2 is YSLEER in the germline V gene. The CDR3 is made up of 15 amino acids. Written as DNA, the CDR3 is TGCGCCAGCAGCCAAGATGGACAGGGGGCCTACGAGCAGTACTTC. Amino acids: CASSQDGQGAYEQYF.

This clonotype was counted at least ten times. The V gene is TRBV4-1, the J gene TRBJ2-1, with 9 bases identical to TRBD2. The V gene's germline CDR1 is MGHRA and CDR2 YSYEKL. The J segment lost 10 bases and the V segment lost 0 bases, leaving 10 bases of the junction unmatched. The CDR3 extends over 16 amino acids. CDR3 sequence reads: CASSQEFSGSFREQFF. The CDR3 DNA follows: TGCGCCAGCAGCCAAGAGTTTAGCGGGAGCTTTAGGGAGCAGTTCTTC.

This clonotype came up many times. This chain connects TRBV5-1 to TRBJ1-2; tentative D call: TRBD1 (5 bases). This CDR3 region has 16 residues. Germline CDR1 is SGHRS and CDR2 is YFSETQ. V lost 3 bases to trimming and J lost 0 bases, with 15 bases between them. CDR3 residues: CASSSTGGTPNYGYTF. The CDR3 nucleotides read TGCGCCAGCAGCTCGACGGGGGGGACTCCTAACTATGGCTACACCTTC.

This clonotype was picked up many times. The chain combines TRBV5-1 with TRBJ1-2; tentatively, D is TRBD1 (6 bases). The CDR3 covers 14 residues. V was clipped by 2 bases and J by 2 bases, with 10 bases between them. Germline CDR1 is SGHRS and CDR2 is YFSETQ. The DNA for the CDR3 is TGCGCCAGCAGCTTAGGGGGAGGCAACTATGGCTACACCTTC. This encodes CASSLGGGNYGYTF. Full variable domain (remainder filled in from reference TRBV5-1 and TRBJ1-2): KAGVTQTPRYLIKTRGQQVTLSCSPISGHRSVSWYQQTPGQGLQFLFEYFSETQRNKGNFPGRFSGRQFSNSRSEMNVSTLELGDSALYLCASSLGGGNYGYTFGSGTRLTVV.

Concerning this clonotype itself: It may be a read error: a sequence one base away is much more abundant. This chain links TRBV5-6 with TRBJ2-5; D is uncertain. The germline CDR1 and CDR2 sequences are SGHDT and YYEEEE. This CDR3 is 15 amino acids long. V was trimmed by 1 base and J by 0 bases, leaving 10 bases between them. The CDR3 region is CASSLRDAYQETQYF. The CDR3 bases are TGTGCCAGCAGCTTGCGTGACGCTTACCAAGAGACCCAGTACTTC.

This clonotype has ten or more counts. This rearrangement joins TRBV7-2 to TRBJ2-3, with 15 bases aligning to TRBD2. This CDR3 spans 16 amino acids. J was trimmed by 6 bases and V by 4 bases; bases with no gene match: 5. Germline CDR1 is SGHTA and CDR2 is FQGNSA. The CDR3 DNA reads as TGTGCCAGCAGCTCCGGACTAGCGGGAGGGCACGATACGCAGTATTTT. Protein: CASSSGLAGGHDTQYF.

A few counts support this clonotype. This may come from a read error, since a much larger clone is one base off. The DNA for the CDR3 is TGCAGTGCCTTGGCGGGTGAGGGGGGGGCAGGCGAGACCCAGTACTTC. Protein sequence: CSALAGEGGAGETQYF. The rearrangement links TRBV20-1 to TRBJ2-5, with D possibly TRBD2 on 7 matching bases. The germline CDR1 and CDR2 sequences are DFQATT and SNEGSKA (reference sequence). The V gene lost 6 bases and the J gene lost 5 bases, with 25 bases spanning the gap. This CDR3 comprises 16 residues.

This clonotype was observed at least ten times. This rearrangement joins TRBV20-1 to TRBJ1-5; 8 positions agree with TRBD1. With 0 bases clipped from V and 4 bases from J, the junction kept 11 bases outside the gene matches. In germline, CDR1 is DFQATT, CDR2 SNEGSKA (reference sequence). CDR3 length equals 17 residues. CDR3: CSARDAKTGVGNQPQHF. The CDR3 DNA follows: TGCAGTGCTAGAGATGCCAAGACAGGGGTAGGGAATCAGCCCCAGCATTTT.

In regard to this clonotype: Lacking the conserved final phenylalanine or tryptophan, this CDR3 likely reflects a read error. The DNA of the CDR3 is TGCAGTGCTAGACCCCTCAAAGGAAGTGCGCAGTTCATC. Translating it yields CSARPLKGSAQFI. The genes are TRBV20-1 and TRBJ2-1; D is uncertain. V lost 2 bases and J lost 12, with 17 bases in between. CDR3 length equals 13 residues. CDR1 is DFQATT and CDR2 is SNEGSKA in the germline V gene (reference sequence).

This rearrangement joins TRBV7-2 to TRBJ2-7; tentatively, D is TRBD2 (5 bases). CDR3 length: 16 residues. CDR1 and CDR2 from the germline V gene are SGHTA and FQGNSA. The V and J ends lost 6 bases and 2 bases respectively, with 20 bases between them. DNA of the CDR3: TGTGCCAGCAGTTTCGGTGGAAACGCGGGCCCCTACGAGCAGTACTTC. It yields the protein CASSFGGNAGPYEQYF.

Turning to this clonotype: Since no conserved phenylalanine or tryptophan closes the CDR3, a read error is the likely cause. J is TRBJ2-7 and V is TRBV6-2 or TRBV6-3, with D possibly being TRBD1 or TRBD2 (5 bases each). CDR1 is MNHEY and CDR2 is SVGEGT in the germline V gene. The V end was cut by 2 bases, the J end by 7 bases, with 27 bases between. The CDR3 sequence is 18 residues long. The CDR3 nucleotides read TGTGCCAGCAGTTACGGGACGCGAACTTCCGGATCTCCTAGGGAGCAGTACCTC. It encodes CASSYGTRTSGSPREQYL.

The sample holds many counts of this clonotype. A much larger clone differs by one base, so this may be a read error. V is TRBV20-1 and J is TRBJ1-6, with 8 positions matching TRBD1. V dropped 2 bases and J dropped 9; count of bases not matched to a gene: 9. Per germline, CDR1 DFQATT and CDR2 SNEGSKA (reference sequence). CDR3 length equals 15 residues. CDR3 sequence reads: CSARLTGVNTSPLHF. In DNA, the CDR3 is TGCAGTGCTAGACTGACAGGGGTAAATACTTCACCCCTCCACTTT.

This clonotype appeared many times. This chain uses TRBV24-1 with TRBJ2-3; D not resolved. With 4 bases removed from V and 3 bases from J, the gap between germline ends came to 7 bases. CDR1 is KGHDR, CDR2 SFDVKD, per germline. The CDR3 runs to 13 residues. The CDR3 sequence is CATSDRLTDTQYF. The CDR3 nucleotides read TGTGCCACCAGTGACCGATTAACAGATACGCAGTATTTT.

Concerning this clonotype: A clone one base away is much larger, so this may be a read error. CDR3 coding DNA: TGCAGTGCTAGGCTAGTCTCTGCCTACACTGAGCAGTTCTTC. It specifies CSARLVSAYTEQFF. The chain uses TRBV20-1 and TRBJ2-1; D is unresolved. Germline V gene lookup returns CDR1 DFQATT and CDR2 SNEGSKA (reference sequence). This CDR3 has 14 residues.

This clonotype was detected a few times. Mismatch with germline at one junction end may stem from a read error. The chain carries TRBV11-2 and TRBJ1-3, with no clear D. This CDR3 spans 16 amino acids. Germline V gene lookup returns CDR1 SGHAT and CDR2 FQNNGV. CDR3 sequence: CASGLDRWKTGNTIYF. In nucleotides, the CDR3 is TGTGCCAGCGGCTTAGATCGGTGGAAGACTGGAAACACCATATATTTT.

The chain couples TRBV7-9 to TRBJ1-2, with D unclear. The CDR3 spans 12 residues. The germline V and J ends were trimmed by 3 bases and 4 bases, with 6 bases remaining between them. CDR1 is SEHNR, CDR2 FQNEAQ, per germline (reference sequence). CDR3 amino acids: CASSFGSYGYTF. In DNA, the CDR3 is TGTGCCAGCAGCTTCGGGTCCTATGGCTACACCTTC.

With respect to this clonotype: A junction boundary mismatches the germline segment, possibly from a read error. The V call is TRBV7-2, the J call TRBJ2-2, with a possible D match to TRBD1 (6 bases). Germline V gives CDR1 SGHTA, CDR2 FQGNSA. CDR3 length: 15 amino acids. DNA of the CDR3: TGTGCCAGCAGCCCGCAAACAGGGAACACCGGGGAGCTGCTTTTT. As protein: CASSPQTGNTGELLF.

The CDR3 DNA sequence: TGTGCCAGCAGCTTAGCTTGGGCAGGGACGAACACTGAAGCTTTCTTT. Its protein product is CASSLAWAGTNTEAFF. The chain employs TRBV7-9 and TRBJ1-1; maybe TRBD1 (5 bases). The germline CDR1 and CDR2 sequences are SEHNR and FQNEAQ (reference sequence). The CDR3 contains 16 residues. Trimming shortened V by 0 bases and J by 1 base, and 12 bases separated the two germline ends.

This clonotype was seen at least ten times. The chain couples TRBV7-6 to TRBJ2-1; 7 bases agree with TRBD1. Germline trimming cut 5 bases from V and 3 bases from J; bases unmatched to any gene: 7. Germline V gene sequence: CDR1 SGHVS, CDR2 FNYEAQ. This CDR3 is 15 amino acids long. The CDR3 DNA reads TGTGCCAGCAGCCCCCGGGACAGTGACTACAATGAGCAGTTCTTC. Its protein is CASSPRDSDYNEQFF.

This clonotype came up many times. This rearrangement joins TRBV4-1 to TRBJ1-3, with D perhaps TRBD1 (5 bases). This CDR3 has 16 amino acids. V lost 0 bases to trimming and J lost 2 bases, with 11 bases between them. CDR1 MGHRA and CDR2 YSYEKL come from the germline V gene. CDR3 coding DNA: TGCGCCAGCAGCCAAGATCCTCGGGGGGCTGGAAACACCATATATTTT. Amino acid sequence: CASSQDPRGAGNTIYF.

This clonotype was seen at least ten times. CDR3 coding DNA: TGTGCCAGCAGTTGGAGCGGGGGCGACGACAATGAGCAGTTCTTC. Residues: CASSWSGGDDNEQFF. This sequence joins TRBV12-3 or TRBV12-4 and TRBJ2-1, with 8 bases matching TRBD2. Trimming at V came to 4 bases and at J to 5 bases, leaving 7 bases not matched to a gene. CDR3 length: 15 residues.